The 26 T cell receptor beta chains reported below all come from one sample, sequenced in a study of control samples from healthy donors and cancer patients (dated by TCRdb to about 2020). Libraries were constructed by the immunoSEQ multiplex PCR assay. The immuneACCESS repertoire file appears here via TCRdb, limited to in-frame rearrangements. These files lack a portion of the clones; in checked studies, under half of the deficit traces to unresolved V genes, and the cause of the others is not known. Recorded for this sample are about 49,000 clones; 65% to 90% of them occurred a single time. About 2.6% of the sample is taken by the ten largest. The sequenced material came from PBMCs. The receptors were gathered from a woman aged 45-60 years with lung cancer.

The CDR3 protein is CASSGRELDPRGTEAFF. As DNA, the CDR3 is TGCGCCAGCAGCGGTCGAGAATTGGACCCCCGGGGGACTGAAGCTTTCTTT. The V and J genes are TRBV4-3 and TRBJ1-1; the D gene is possibly TRBD1 (5 bases). The V gene's germline CDR1 is LGHNA and CDR2 YSLEER. This CDR3 is built from 17 residues. The V and J ends lost 5 bases and 5 bases respectively, with 24 bases between them.

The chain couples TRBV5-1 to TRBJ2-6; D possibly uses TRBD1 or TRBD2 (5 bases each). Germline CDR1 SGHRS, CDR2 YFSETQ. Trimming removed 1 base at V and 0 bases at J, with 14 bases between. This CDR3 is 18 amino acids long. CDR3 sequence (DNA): TGCGCCAGCAGCTTGATGGGACGTACTAGCTCTGGGGCCAACGTCCTGACTTTC. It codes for CASSLMGRTSSGANVLTF.

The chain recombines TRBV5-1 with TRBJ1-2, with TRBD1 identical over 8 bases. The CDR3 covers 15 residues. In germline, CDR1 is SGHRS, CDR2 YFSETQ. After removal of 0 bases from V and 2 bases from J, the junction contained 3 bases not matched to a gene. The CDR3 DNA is TGCGCCAGCAGCTTGGGGGGACAGGAGAACTATGGCTACACCTTC. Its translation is CASSLGGQENYGYTF.

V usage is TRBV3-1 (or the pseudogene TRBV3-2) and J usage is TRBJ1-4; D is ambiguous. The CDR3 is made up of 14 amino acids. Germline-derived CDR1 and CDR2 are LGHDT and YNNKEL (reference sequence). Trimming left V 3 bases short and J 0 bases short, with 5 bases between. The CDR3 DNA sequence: TGTGCCAGCAGCCAGTATGCAACTAATGAAAAACTGTTTTTT. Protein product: CASSQYATNEKLFF.

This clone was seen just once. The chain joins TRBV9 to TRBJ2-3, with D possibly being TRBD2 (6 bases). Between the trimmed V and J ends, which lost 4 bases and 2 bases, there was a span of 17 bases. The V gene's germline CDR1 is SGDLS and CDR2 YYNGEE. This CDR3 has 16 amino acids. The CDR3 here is CASSLGLLTFTDTQYF. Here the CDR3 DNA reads TGTGCCAGCAGCCTGGGACTCCTAACCTTCACAGATACGCAGTATTTT. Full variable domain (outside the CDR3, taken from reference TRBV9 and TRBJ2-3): DSGVTQTPKHLITATGQRVTLRCSPRSGDLSVYWYQQSLDQGLQFLIQYYNGEERAKGNILERFSAQQFPDLHSELNLSSLELGDSALYFCASSLGLLTFTDTQYFGPGTRLTVL.

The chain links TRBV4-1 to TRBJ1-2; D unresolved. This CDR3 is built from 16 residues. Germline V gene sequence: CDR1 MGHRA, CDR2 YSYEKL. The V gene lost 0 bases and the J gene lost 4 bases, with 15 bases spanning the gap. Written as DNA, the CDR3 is TGCGCCAGCAGCCAAGACGGCAAACAGTTGATCTATGGCTACACCTTC. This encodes CASSQDGKQLIYGYTF.

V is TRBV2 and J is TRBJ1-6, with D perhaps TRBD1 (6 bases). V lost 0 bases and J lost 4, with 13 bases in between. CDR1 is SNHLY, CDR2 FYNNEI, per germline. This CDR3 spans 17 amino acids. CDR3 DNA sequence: TGTGCCAGCAGTGAAGCGCTGGACAGAGGATATAATTCACCCCTCCACTTT. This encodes CASSEALDRGYNSPLHF.

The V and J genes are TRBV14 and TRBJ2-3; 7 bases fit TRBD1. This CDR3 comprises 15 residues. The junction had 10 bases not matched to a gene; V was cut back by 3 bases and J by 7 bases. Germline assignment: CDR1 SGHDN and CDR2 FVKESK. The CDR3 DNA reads TGTGCCAGCAGCCACCGGGACAGCGTATACAATACGCAGTATTTT. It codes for CASSHRDSVYNTQYF.

CDR3 DNA sequence: TGCGCCAGCAGCCCATTCTGGGCTAGAGGCCAAGAGACCCAGTACTTC. Its protein is CASSPFWARGQETQYF. V and J are TRBV4-1 and TRBJ2-5; D gene uncertain. The CDR3 totals 16 residues. Germline loops: CDR1 MGHRA, CDR2 YSYEKL. The V and J ends lost 4 bases and 1 base respectively, with 16 bases between them.

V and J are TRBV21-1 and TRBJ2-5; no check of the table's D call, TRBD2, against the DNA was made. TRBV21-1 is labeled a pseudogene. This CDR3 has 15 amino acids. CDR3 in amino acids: CASSPNPGRQETQYF. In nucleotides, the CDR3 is TGTGCCAGCAGCCCAAACCCCGGGAGACAAGAGACCCAGTACTTC.

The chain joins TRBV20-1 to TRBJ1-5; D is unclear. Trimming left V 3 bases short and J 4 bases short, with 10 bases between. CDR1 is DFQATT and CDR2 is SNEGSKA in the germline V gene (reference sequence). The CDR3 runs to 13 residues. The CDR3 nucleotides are TGCAGTGCTAGTAATAGAGGGAATCAGCCCCAGCATTTT. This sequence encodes CSASNRGNQPQHF.

CDR3 DNA: TGCGCCAGCAGCTTGGAATCCCTGACAGAAGGCGGTGAAGATACGCAGTATTTT. As protein: CASSLESLTEGGEDTQYF. The chain links TRBV5-1 to TRBJ2-3, with D perhaps TRBD1 (5 bases). The CDR3 is 18 residues long. V lost 0 bases to trimming and J lost 5 bases, with 22 bases between them. The germline CDR1 and CDR2 sequences are SGHRS and YFSETQ.

The CDR3 sequence: CASSPRGRRPLLGFGYTF. In nucleotides, the CDR3 is TGCGCCAGCAGCCCTCGAGGGCGCAGACCCCTCCTTGGATTTGGCTACACCTTC. The chain uses TRBV4-1 and TRBJ1-2; D not certain. The CDR3 is 18 residues long. Trimming left V 4 bases short and J 7 bases short, with 28 bases between. Germline V gives CDR1 MGHRA, CDR2 YSYEKL.

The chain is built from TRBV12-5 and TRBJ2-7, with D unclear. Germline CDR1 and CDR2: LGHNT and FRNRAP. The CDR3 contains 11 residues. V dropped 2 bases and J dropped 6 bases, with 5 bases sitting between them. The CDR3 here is CASGLLPEQYF. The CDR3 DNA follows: TGTGCTAGTGGTTTGCTCCCCGAGCAGTACTTC.

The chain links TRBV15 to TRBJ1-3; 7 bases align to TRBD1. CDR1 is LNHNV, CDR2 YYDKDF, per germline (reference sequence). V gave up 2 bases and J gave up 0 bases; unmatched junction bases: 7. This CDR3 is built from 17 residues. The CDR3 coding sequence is TGTGCCACCAGCAGAAGACAGGGAATAAACTCTGGAAACACCATATATTTT. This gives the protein CATSRRQGINSGNTIYF.

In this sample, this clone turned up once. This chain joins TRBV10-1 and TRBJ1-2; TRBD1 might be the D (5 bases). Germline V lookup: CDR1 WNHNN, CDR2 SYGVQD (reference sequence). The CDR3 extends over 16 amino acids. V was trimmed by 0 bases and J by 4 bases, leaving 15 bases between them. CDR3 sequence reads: CASSESPVGDSYGYTF. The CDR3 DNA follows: TGCGCCAGCAGTGAGTCGCCCGTGGGGGATTCCTATGGCTACACCTTC.

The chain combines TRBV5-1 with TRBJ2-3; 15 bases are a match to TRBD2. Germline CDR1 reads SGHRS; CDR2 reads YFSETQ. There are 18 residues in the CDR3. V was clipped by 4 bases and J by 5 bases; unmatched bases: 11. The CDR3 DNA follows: TGCGCCAGCAGCCCCGGGACTAGCGGGGGGTCTTTCGGAGATACGCAGTATTTT. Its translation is CASSPGTSGGSFGDTQYF.

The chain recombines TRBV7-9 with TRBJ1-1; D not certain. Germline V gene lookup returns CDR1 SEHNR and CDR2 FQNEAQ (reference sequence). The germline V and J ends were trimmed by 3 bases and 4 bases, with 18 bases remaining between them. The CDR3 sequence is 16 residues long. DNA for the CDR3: TGTGCCAGCAGCTTCTCCTCGGCGGGAGGGCCCACTGAAGCTTTCTTT. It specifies CASSFSSAGGPTEAFF.

The CDR3 sequence is CASEDGAGFRTGELFF. CDR3 nucleotides: TGTGCCAGCGAGGACGGGGCAGGGTTCAGGACCGGGGAGCTGTTTTTT. The rearrangement uses TRBV28 and TRBJ2-2, with D possibly being TRBD1 or TRBD2 (5 bases each). This CDR3 comprises 16 residues. Germline V gene sequence: CDR1 MDHEN, CDR2 SYDVKM. The V and J ends lost 8 bases and 5 bases respectively, with 21 bases between them.

The CDR3 DNA is TGCGCCAGCAGCTTGGTGCGGACAGATACGCAGTATTTT. It codes for CASSLVRTDTQYF. The rearrangement joins TRBV5-1 to TRBJ2-3; D unresolved. V lost 0 bases to trimming and J lost 3 bases, with 5 bases between them. Germline assignment: CDR1 SGHRS and CDR2 YFSETQ. This CDR3 contains 13 residues.

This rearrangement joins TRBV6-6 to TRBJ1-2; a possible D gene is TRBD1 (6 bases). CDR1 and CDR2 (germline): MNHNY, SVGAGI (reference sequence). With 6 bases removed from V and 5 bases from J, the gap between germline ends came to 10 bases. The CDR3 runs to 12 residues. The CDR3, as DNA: TGTGCCAGCAGCCGGACAGTTTATGGCTACACCTTC. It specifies CASSRTVYGYTF.

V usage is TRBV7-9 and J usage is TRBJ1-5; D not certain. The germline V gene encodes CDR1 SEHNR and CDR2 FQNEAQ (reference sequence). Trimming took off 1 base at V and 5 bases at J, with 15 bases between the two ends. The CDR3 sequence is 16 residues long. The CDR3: CASSLGSGSWDQPQHF. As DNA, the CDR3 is TGTGCCAGCAGCTTAGGTTCGGGGAGCTGGGATCAGCCCCAGCATTTT. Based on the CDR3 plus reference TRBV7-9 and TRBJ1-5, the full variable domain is DTGVSQNPRHKITKRGQNVTFRCDPISEHNRLYWYRQTLGQGPEFLTYFQNEAQLEKSRLLSDRFSAERPKGSFSTLEIQRTEQGDSAMYLCASSLGSGSWDQPQHFGDGTRLSIL.

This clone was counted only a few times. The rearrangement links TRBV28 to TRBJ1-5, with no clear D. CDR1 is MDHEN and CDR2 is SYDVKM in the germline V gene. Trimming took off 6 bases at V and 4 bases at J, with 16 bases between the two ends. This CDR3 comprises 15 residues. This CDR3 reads CASSPVVSGNQPQHF. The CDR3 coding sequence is TGTGCCAGCAGCCCAGTGGTATCGGGAAATCAGCCCCAGCATTTT. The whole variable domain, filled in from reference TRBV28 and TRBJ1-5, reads DVKVTQSSRYLVKRTGEKVFLECVQDMDHENMFWYRQDPGLGLRLIYFSYDVKMKEKGDIPEGYSVSREKKERFSLILESASTNQTSMYLCASSPVVSGNQPQHFGDGTRLSIL.

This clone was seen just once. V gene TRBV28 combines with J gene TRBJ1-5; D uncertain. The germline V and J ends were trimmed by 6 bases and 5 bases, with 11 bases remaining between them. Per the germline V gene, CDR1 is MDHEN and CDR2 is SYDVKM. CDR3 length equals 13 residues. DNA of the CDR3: TGTGCCAGCAGCGTCCGGTCTCATCAGCCCCAGCATTTT. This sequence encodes CASSVRSHQPQHF.

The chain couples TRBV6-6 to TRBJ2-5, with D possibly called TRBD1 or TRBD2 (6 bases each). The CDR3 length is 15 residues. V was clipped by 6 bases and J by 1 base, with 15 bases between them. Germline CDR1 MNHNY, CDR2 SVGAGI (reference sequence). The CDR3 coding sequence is TGTGCCAGCAGCTACATGAGGGGGGCCCAAGAGACCCAGTACTTC. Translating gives CASSYMRGAQETQYF.

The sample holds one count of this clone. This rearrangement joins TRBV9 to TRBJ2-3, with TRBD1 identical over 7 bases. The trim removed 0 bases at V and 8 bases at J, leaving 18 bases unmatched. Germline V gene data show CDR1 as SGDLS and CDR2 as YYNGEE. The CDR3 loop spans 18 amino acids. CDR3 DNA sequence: TGTGCCAGCAGCGTAGGAACGGGACAGAACCTCCCGATAGTTACGCAGTATTTT. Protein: CASSVGTGQNLPIVTQYF.